These 30 T cell receptor beta chains came from one sample sequenced in a study of cytomegalovirus exposure and HLA in healthy donors. PCR employed 60 Vbeta and 13 Jbeta primers. Some clones are missing from TCRdb's copy, which holds only in-frame ones; the method was immunoSEQ multiplex PCR. The data show approximately 220,000 clones, with 76% seen just once and 0.6% to 0.65% held by the top ten. Input material: PBMCs. These receptors were taken from a man between 18 and 35 years old in good health and CMV-seronegative.

CDR3 region: CASSSPVLQETQYF. In DNA form, the CDR3 reads TGTGCCAGCAGCTCTCCAGTCTTACAAGAGACCCAGTACTTC. The gene calls are TRBV6-5 and TRBJ2-5; the D is unclear. This CDR3 spans 14 amino acids. The germline CDR1 and CDR2 sequences are MNHEY and SVGAGI. V was cut by 6 bases and J by 2 bases, with 13 bases left in between.

The V gene is TRBV19, the J gene TRBJ2-1; possible D gene TRBD1, 8 bases. Trimming removed 5 bases at V and 3 bases at J, with 14 bases between. The CDR3 is made up of 15 amino acids. The germline V gene encodes CDR1 LNHDA and CDR2 SQIVND (reference sequence). CDR3 residues: CASSPQGDYYNEQFF. The CDR3 DNA reads as TGTGCCAGTAGTCCACAGGGGGACTACTACAATGAGCAGTTCTTC.

The chain is built from TRBV4-1 and TRBJ2-7; TRBD1 agrees at 10 bases. The germline CDR1 and CDR2 sequences are MGHRA and YSYEKL. With 2 bases clipped from V and 7 bases from J, the junction kept 8 bases outside the gene matches. The CDR3 consists of 15 residues. This chain's CDR3 is CASSQPGQGLREQYF. The CDR3 region has the DNA TGCGCCAGCAGCCAACCGGGACAGGGGCTCCGGGAGCAGTACTTC.

The chain combines TRBV27 with TRBJ2-7, with TRBD2 as a possible D gene (5 bases). CDR3 length: 15 residues. Per the germline V gene, CDR1 is MNHEY and CDR2 is SMNVEV (reference sequence). Trimming took 2 bases from V and 2 from J, leaving 13 bases between them. CDR3 sequence: CASSLLGVGPYEQYF. The CDR3 DNA follows: TGTGCCAGCAGTTTACTCGGGGTAGGACCCTACGAGCAGTACTTC.

CDR3 loop: CASNPRGQGGSNTGELFF. The DNA for the CDR3 is TGTGCCAGCAACCCTAGGGGGCAGGGCGGATCGAACACCGGGGAGCTGTTTTTT. This sequence joins TRBV2 and TRBJ2-2; 7 bases agree with TRBD1. The trim removed 7 bases at V and 0 bases at J, leaving 14 bases unmatched. Looked up from germline, CDR1 is SNHLY and CDR2 is FYNNEI. This CDR3 comprises 18 residues.

The J gene is TRBJ1-3, the V gene TRBV2; perhaps TRBD1 as D (5 bases). Germline-derived CDR1 and CDR2 are SNHLY and FYNNEI. Trimming removed 4 bases at V and 0 bases at J, with 13 bases between. This CDR3 has 16 amino acids. In nucleotides, the CDR3 is TGTGCCAGCAGTGGCGGGACGTACCTCTCTGGAAACACCATATATTTT. Its translation: CASSGGTYLSGNTIYF.

This chain uses TRBV7-6 with TRBJ2-7; maybe TRBD1 (5 bases). V lost 2 bases and J lost 4, with 12 bases in between. This CDR3 contains 14 residues. CDR1 is SGHVS and CDR2 is FNYEAQ in the germline V gene. The CDR3: CASSLSGPNYEQYF. In DNA, the CDR3 is TGTGCCAGCAGCTTATCAGGGCCAAATTACGAGCAGTACTTC.

The V call is TRBV2, the J call TRBJ2-5, with TRBD2 identical over 8 bases. The J call may be in error: the DNA end matches TRBJ2-7 better. There are 13 residues in the CDR3. Germline V gene lookup returns CDR1 SNHLY and CDR2 FYNNEI. For the CDR3, the DNA is TGTGCCAGCAGGGCGGGGACTAGTTCCGAGCAGTACTTC. It is translated as CASRAGTSSEQYF.

The chain combines TRBV6-5 with TRBJ1-2; D gene unclear. CDR3 size: 14 residues. V was clipped by 0 bases and J by 8 bases, with 13 bases between them. Germline V CDR1 and CDR2: MNHEY, SVGAGI. The CDR3 is CASSYSEDMGGYTF. CDR3 sequence (DNA): TGTGCCAGCAGTTACTCGGAGGATATGGGGGGCTACACCTTC.

This clone was seen only once. At one end, the junction sequence differs from germline, possibly due to a read error. The chain has TRBV7-9 and TRBJ2-1, with TRBD2 matching 13 bases. In germline, CDR1 is SEHNR, CDR2 FQNEAQ (reference sequence). The CDR3 length is 13 residues. As DNA, the CDR3 is TGTTCCAGCAGCTTCGGACTAGCGGGAGACCCGTTCTTC. It is translated as CSSSFGLAGDPFF.

The J gene is TRBJ2-7, the V gene TRBV30; TRBD2 matches at 12 bases. Losses at the gene ends were 2 bases for V and 3 bases for J; bases not matched to a gene: 2. Germline loops: CDR1 GTSNPN, CDR2 SVGIG (reference sequence). The CDR3 sequence is 14 residues long. The CDR3 protein is CAWSSTSGGYEQYF. CDR3 nucleotides: TGTGCCTGGAGTTCGACTAGCGGGGGCTACGAGCAGTACTTC.

This chain joins TRBV27 and TRBJ2-5, with TRBD2 identical over 7 bases. The CDR3 length is 14 residues. Germline V gene lookup returns CDR1 MNHEY and CDR2 SMNVEV (reference sequence). Germline trimming cut 6 bases from V and 3 bases from J; bases unmatched to any gene: 7. The CDR3: CASRGDGRKETQYF. DNA of the CDR3: TGTGCCAGCAGGGGGGACGGGAGGAAAGAGACCCAGTACTTC.

About this clone: Other DNA sequences of this sample code for an identical CDR3. The rearrangement uses TRBV10-3 and TRBJ1-1, with 11 bases aligning to TRBD1. Germline loops: CDR1 ENHRY, CDR2 SYGVKD. The V and J ends lost 7 bases and 6 bases, in that order; junction bases with no gene match: 4. The CDR3 totals 13 residues. The DNA of the CDR3 is TGTGCCATCAACTCGGGACAGGGGGCTGAAGCTTTCTTT. Protein: CAINSGQGAEAFF.

This clone was recorded a few times. The V gene is TRBV9, the J gene TRBJ2-5; TRBD2 aligns across 9 bases. The trim removed 0 bases at V and 2 bases at J, leaving 11 bases unmatched. Looked up from germline, CDR1 is SGDLS and CDR2 is YYNGEE. This CDR3 has 18 residues. The CDR3 loop reads CASSVGLLSSGIQETQYF. CDR3 DNA: TGTGCCAGCAGCGTAGGTCTGTTGTCTAGCGGGATACAAGAGACCCAGTACTTC.

V gene TRBV18 combines with J gene TRBJ2-1, with D possibly TRBD1 on 6 matching bases. The CDR3 is 13 amino acids. Germline V CDR1 and CDR2: KGHSH, LQKENI. The ends were cut back, 4 bases at V and 5 bases at J, with 9 bases in the middle. The CDR3 is CASSQNRDNEQFF. The CDR3 nucleotides are TGTGCCAGCTCACAAAACAGGGACAATGAGCAGTTCTTC.

V gene TRBV4-1 combines with J gene TRBJ2-7; 8 positions agree with TRBD1. The CDR3 contains 16 residues. Germline V gene sequence: CDR1 MGHRA, CDR2 YSYEKL. Trimming removed 2 bases from V and 3 bases from J; junction bases left unmatched: 9. The CDR3: CASSQSPGTGIYEQYF. The CDR3 DNA reads as TGCGCCAGCAGCCAATCCCCCGGGACAGGCATCTACGAGCAGTACTTC.

This sequence joins TRBV4-1 and TRBJ2-3; TRBD1 matches at 7 bases. The germline V gene has CDR1 MGHRA and CDR2 YSYEKL. Trimming at V came to 1 base and at J to 0 bases, leaving 4 bases not matched to a gene. This CDR3 comprises 16 residues. The CDR3 sequence: CASSQAPGQSTDTQYF. DNA for the CDR3: TGCGCCAGCAGCCAAGCCCCGGGACAGAGCACAGATACGCAGTATTTT.

The chain has TRBV19 and TRBJ2-5; D is possibly TRBD2 (5 bases). Germline V gives CDR1 LNHDA, CDR2 SQIVND (reference sequence). V lost 5 bases, J lost 5 bases, and 12 bases lay in between. The CDR3 runs to 13 residues. CDR3 sequence (DNA): TGTGCCAGTAGTCGAGGAGGATGGGAGACCCAGTACTTC. Its translation: CASSRGGWETQYF.

The V call is TRBV5-1, the J call TRBJ2-5; D is unresolved. Trimming took 0 bases from V and 3 from J, leaving 9 bases between them. The CDR3 runs to 14 residues. Germline values: CDR1 SGHRS, CDR2 YFSETQ. CDR3 DNA sequence: TGCGCCAGCAGCTTGGTTCTTAGTAAAGAGACCCAGTACTTC. Protein: CASSLVLSKETQYF.

The genes are TRBV5-1 and TRBJ1-1; the D gene is possibly TRBD1 (6 bases). CDR1 and CDR2 (germline): SGHRS, YFSETQ. V was cut by 3 bases and J by 4 bases, with 19 bases left in between. This CDR3 is 16 amino acids long. CDR3 nucleotide sequence: TGCGCCAGCAGCTCTTGGGGGGGGGCGCTGGGCACTGAAGCTTTCTTT. Protein: CASSSWGGALGTEAFF.

This chain uses TRBV7-9 with TRBJ2-5; TRBD2 matches at 8 bases. Germline loops: CDR1 SEHNR, CDR2 FQNEAQ (reference sequence). The CDR3 is 15 amino acids. With 4 bases clipped from V and 4 bases from J, the junction kept 8 bases outside the gene matches. Here the CDR3 DNA reads TGTGCCAGCAGCTCCCCCGGGACTAGTAGAGAGACCCAGTACTTC. Amino acids: CASSSPGTSRETQYF.

This chain uses TRBV19 with TRBJ1-1; D is possibly TRBD1 (5 bases). This CDR3 has 13 residues. Trimming removed 3 bases at V and 4 bases at J, with 9 bases between. Germline-derived CDR1 and CDR2 are LNHDA and SQIVND (reference sequence). The CDR3 bases are TGTGCCAGTAGTATTAAAGGGGTCACTGAAGCTTTCTTT. This gives the protein CASSIKGVTEAFF.

The genes are TRBV5-1 and TRBJ2-5, with 8 bases that match TRBD2. J gave up 4 bases and V 0 bases, and 8 bases lay outside the gene matches. CDR3 size: 16 residues. In germline, CDR1 is SGHRS, CDR2 YFSETQ. CDR3: CASSLGLSGNRETQYF. The CDR3, as DNA: TGCGCCAGCAGCTTGGGGCTTAGCGGGAATCGAGAGACCCAGTACTTC.

This chain joins TRBV20-1 and TRBJ2-3; D remains unclear. Germline loops: CDR1 DFQATT, CDR2 SNEGSKA (reference sequence). V lost 6 bases, J lost 2 bases, and 6 bases lay in between. The CDR3 is 11 residues long. CDR3: CSAADTDTQYF. The CDR3, as DNA: TGCAGTGCAGCCGACACAGATACGCAGTATTTT.

The chain has TRBV28 and TRBJ2-6; D might be TRBD1 (5 bases). The CDR3 has 15 amino acids. The germline V gene encodes CDR1 MDHEN and CDR2 SYDVKM. V gave up 2 bases and J gave up 1 base, with 6 bases separating them. The CDR3 bases are TGTGCCAGCAGTTTAGGGGCTTCTGGGGCCAACGTCCTGACTTTC. Translation: CASSLGASGANVLTF. Supplemented by reference TRBV28 and TRBJ2-6, the full variable domain reads DVKVTQSSRYLVKRTGEKVFLECVQDMDHENMFWYRQDPGLGLRLIYFSYDVKMKEKGDIPEGYSVSREKKERFSLILESASTNQTSMYLCASSLGASGANVLTFGAGSRLTVL.

The chain has TRBV5-4 and TRBJ2-1, with 13 bases fitting TRBD2. The J segment lost 4 bases and the V segment lost 0 bases, leaving 1 base of the junction unmatched. The CDR3 consists of 16 residues. Germline assignment: CDR1 SGHNT and CDR2 YYREEE (reference sequence). CDR3 DNA sequence: TGTGCCAGCAGCTTGGGACTAGCGGGAGGTTACAATGAGCAGTTCTTC. This encodes CASSLGLAGGYNEQFF.

The CDR3 coding sequence is TGTGCCAGCAGCTCACAGGGAGCGGAGGAGCAGTACTTC. Protein: CASSSQGAEEQYF. This sequence joins TRBV7-9 and TRBJ2-7; the D gene is possibly TRBD1 (6 bases). Trimming removed 4 bases from V and 7 bases from J, with 14 bases in between. CDR1 SEHNR and CDR2 FQNEAQ come from the germline V gene (reference sequence). The CDR3 length is 13 residues. The variable domain in full, with the rest retrieved from reference TRBV7-9 and TRBJ2-7, is DTGVSQNPRHKITKRGQNVTFRCDPISEHNRLYWYRQTLGQGPEFLTYFQNEAQLEKSRLLSDRFSAERPKGSFSTLEIQRTEQGDSAMYLCASSSQGAEEQYFGPGTRLTVT.

J is TRBJ2-7 and V is TRBV6-5; 11 bases align to TRBD1. The CDR3 loop spans 16 amino acids. Per the germline V gene, CDR1 is MNHEY and CDR2 is SVGAGI. The V and J ends lost 4 bases and 4 bases, in that order; junction bases with no gene match: 9. CDR3 region: CASSFSGTGGRYEQYF. In DNA, the CDR3 is TGTGCCAGCAGTTTCTCTGGGACAGGGGGGAGGTACGAGCAGTACTTC.

This chain links TRBV19 with TRBJ1-4; no reliable D call. The V gene lost 6 bases and the J gene lost 0 bases, with 11 bases spanning the gap. Germline values: CDR1 LNHDA, CDR2 SQIVND (reference sequence). The CDR3 is made up of 15 amino acids. For the CDR3, the DNA is TGTGCCAGTAGGCCACAAGGAGCAACTAATGAAAAACTGTTTTTT. This codes for CASRPQGATNEKLFF.

V and J are TRBV7-8 and TRBJ2-3, with 8 nucleotides matching TRBD2. This CDR3 is built from 18 residues. The germline V gene encodes CDR1 SGHVS and CDR2 FQNEAQ. V was pared by 1 base and J by 2 bases, with 11 bases of the junction left unmatched. The DNA for the CDR3 is TGTGCCAGCAGCTTAGGCTACGGGGTACTAGCGGACACAGATACGCAGTATTTT. This translates into CASSLGYGVLADTDTQYF.